The source of this T cell receptor beta chain is a study of shared clonotypes between healthy human individuals. Study-wide results and limits: Some clonotypes were shared by all four sorted-subset donors, while others were not shared. The non-shared ones had lower generation probabilities than the shared ones.

The table came from immunoSEQ multiplex PCR; TCRdb's copy has only in-frame clones and leaves some out. Here the sample spans over 95,000 clones, 68% being singletons. CDR1 SGHTA and CDR2 FQGNSA come from the germline V gene. CDR3 length: 17 residues. V lost 5 bases to trimming and J lost 0 bases; unmatched junction nucleotides: 8. Concerning this clone itself: Its antigen is unknown.

This receptor was identified in a woman in her 30s in good health. This chain links TRBV7-2 with TRBJ2-1; 9 bases are shared with TRBD2. The sample was memory CD8+ T cells sorted from blood. The sample's subset: CD45RO+ cells pooled with CCR7-negative TemRA cells. CDR3 region: CASSVRLAVLSYNEQFF. CDR3 sequence (DNA): TGTGCCAGCAGCGTAAGACTAGCGGTCCTCTCCTACAATGAGCAGTTCTTC.